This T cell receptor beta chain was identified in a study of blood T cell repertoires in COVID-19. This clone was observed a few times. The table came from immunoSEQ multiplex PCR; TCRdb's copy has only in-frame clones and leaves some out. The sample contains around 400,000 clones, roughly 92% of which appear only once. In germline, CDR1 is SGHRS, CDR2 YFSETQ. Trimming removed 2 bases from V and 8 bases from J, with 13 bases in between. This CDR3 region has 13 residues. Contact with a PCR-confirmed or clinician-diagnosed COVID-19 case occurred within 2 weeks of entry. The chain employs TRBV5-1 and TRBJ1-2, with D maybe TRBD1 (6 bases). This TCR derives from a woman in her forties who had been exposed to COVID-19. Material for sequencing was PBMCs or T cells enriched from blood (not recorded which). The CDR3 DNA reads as TGCGCCAGCAGCTTATTCAGGGGAAACGGCTACACCTTC. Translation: CASSLFRGNGYTF.